Sequencing of this T cell receptor (beta chain) was carried out in a study of control samples from healthy donors and cancer patients (dated by TCRdb to 2018 to 2021). Library creation used the immunoSEQ multiplex PCR assay. TCRdb stores this immuneACCESS table with in-frame sequences only. Part of the clones is absent; in the studies checked, under half of the shortfall reflects unresolved V genes, and no reason is known for the rest. The sample table holds 150,000 to 200,000 clones, of which around 90% were seen once. Around 1.4% of the sample rests with the top ten. The CDR3 spans 13 residues, from the cysteine through the phenylalanine. The retained sequence is limited to the CDR3, 39 bases, with the frame set at the first base. From the germline V gene (reference sequence), CDR1 is LNHDA and CDR2 is SQIVND. After removal of 5 bases from V and 3 bases from J, the junction retains 2 bases not matched to a gene.

In this sample, this clone turned up once. The target of this receptor is not known. Per-nucleotide qualities are absent, and no much larger clonotype sits a single base away. The sequence joins TRBV19 to TRBJ1-2; TRBD1 agrees with 8 junctional bases. The sample taken for sequencing was blood. This sequence originates from a woman aged 50 to 60 in good health. The sequenced DNA: TGTGCCAGTAGTTGGGGACAGGACTATGGCTACACCTTC. This codes for CASSWGQDYGYTF. Reference TRBV19 and TRBJ1-2 genes cover what lies past the CDR3, so the full variable domain is DGGITQSPKYLFRKEGQNVTLSCEQNLNHDAMYWYRQDPGQGLRLIYYSQIVNDFQKGDIAEGYSVSREKKESFPLTVTSAQKNPTAFYLCASSWGQDYGYTFGSGTRLTVV.